These 32 T cell receptor beta chains came from one sample sequenced in a study of blood T cells in healthy people across ages. Through a sample-barcoded 5' primer and a J-beta primer mix, a second PCR was run for roughly 7 to 11 cycles. Using its own MiXCR run on the 5' RACE reads, TCRdb lists one record per CDR3 protein. This table holds hundreds of thousands of distinct CDR3 sequences, just over 55% found once. The source material was blood. These receptors came from a man aged 35-49 years in good health.

The V call is TRBV2, the J call TRBJ1-4; possibly TRBD1 for D (5 bases). V was cut by 6 bases and J by 3 bases, with 14 bases left in between. The V gene's germline CDR1 is SNHLY and CDR2 FYNNEI. CDR3 size: 15 residues. The CDR3 here is CASSPLTGPNEKLFF. CDR3 coding DNA: TGTGCCAGCAGCCCATTGACGGGGCCTAATGAAAAACTGTTTTTT.

A few counts support this clonotype. This chain joins TRBV5-1 and TRBJ2-5, with TRBD2 as a possible D gene (5 bases). The CDR3 loop spans 14 amino acids. Trimming removed 4 bases at V and 11 bases at J, with 21 bases between. Germline assignment: CDR1 SGHRS and CDR2 YFSETQ. The CDR3 bases are TGCGCCAGCAGCGCGACCTCGGGGAACTATGAGCAGTACTTC. Its translation: CASSATSGNYEQYF.

This chain uses TRBV7-9 with TRBJ1-4, with a tentative D call TRBD1 (6 bases). The CDR3 consists of 14 residues. CDR1 is SEHNR and CDR2 is FQNEAQ in the germline V gene (reference sequence). V lost 3 bases to trimming and J lost 3 bases, with 8 bases between them. CDR3 in DNA: TGTGCCAGCAGCTTTGGGACATCTAATGAAAAACTGTTTTTT. It specifies CASSFGTSNEKLFF.

This chain joins TRBV3-1 and TRBJ2-1; TRBD1 agrees at 8 bases. The J call could be wrong; TRBJ2-7 is a better fit for the DNA end. This CDR3 comprises 14 residues. Per germline, CDR1 LGHDT and CDR2 YNNKEL (reference sequence). The CDR3 DNA reads TGTGCCAGCAGCCCTGGACAGGGCTACAATGAGCAGTACTTC. This gives the protein CASSPGQGYNEQYF.

This chain connects TRBV5-1 to TRBJ2-3, with D perhaps TRBD1 or TRBD2 (5 bases each). Trimming stripped 0 bases from V and 8 bases from J, with 13 bases between. CDR3 length equals 14 residues. The V gene's germline CDR1 is SGHRS and CDR2 YFSETQ. In nucleotides, the CDR3 is TGCGCCAGCAGCTTGGGAGCCGGGGCCCGTACGCAGTATTTT. Translated, it gives CASSLGAGARTQYF.

V usage is TRBV20-1 and J usage is TRBJ2-3; 9 nucleotides align to TRBD1. Germline CDR1 is DFQATT and CDR2 is SNEGSKA (reference sequence). The CDR3 contains 17 residues. V was pared by 3 bases and J by 0 bases, with 10 bases of the junction left unmatched. The CDR3 protein is CSASRQGVGTSTDTQYF. CDR3 nucleotides: TGCAGTGCTAGTAGACAGGGGGTGGGAACTAGCACAGATACGCAGTATTTT.

The chain couples TRBV7-2 to TRBJ1-1; D gene unclear. Germline values: CDR1 SGHTA, CDR2 FQGNSA. The V and J ends lost 1 base and 0 bases respectively, with 6 bases between them. This CDR3 is 14 amino acids long. CDR3 in DNA: TGTGCCAGCAGCTTAGAGTTCATGAACACTGAAGCTTTCTTT. It specifies CASSLEFMNTEAFF.

The J gene is TRBJ2-6, the V gene TRBV28; D is uncertain. V lost 4 bases, J lost 4 bases, and 11 bases lay in between. CDR1 is MDHEN and CDR2 is SYDVKM in the germline V gene. CDR3 length equals 15 residues. CDR3 amino acids: CASSYMGYGANVLTF. The DNA for the CDR3 is TGTGCCAGCAGTTACATGGGGTACGGGGCCAACGTCCTGACTTTC.

The chain employs TRBV4-2 and TRBJ2-5, with a weak D call TRBD2 (6 bases). The end of the DNA fits TRBJ2-7 better, so the J call may be wrong. The germline CDR1 and CDR2 sequences are LGHNA and YNFKEQ. The CDR3 extends over 20 amino acids. The CDR3 region has the DNA TGTGCCAGCAGCCAAGATGGGGCAGGGTTGATCGGGAGTCGGGACTACGAGCAGTACTTC. Protein sequence: CASSQDGAGLIGSRDYEQYF.

This clonotype was counted once. V is TRBV3-1 and J is TRBJ2-1; 8 bases agree with TRBD1. The germline V gene encodes CDR1 LGHDT and CDR2 YNNKEL (reference sequence). The CDR3 consists of 16 residues. The V and J ends lost 6 bases and 3 bases, in that order; junction bases with no gene match: 10. The CDR3 reads CASSYSTGDYYNEQFF. The CDR3 DNA is TGTGCCAGCAGTTATTCGACAGGGGATTACTACAATGAGCAGTTCTTC.

V and J are TRBV7-9 and TRBJ2-1, with a possible D match to TRBD1 (5 bases). TRBJ2-7 matches the DNA end more closely, so the J call is doubtful. The CDR3 is 16 amino acids. Per germline, CDR1 SEHNR and CDR2 FQNEAQ (reference sequence). CDR3 in amino acids: CASSPVQGVPPYEQYF. The CDR3 coding sequence is TGTGCCAGCAGCCCAGTCCAAGGGGTCCCCCCCTACGAGCAGTACTTC.

This clonotype was seen a handful of times. The J gene is TRBJ2-3, the V gene TRBV9, with 13 bases lining up with TRBD2. Unmatched junction bases numbered 5, after V lost 4 bases and J lost 3 bases. The CDR3 has 16 amino acids. Germline CDR1 SGDLS, CDR2 YYNGEE. The CDR3, as DNA: TGTGCCAGCAGCCCTAAGGGACTAGCGGGGACAGATACGCAGTATTTT. Its protein is CASSPKGLAGTDTQYF.

This chain links TRBV20-1 with TRBJ1-5; D remains ambiguous. The CDR3 totals 13 residues. CDR1 and CDR2 from the germline V gene are DFQATT and SNEGSKA (reference sequence). The V end was cut by 0 bases, the J end by 4 bases, with 7 bases between. CDR3 bases: TGCAGTGCTAGAGAGGGGTTTAATCAGCCCCAGCATTTT. This sequence encodes CSAREGFNQPQHF.

This rearrangement joins TRBV5-6 to TRBJ2-7; 9 bases match TRBD2. CDR1 is SGHDT and CDR2 is YYEEEE in the germline V gene. The CDR3 runs 18 residues. Unmatched junction bases numbered 12, after V lost 0 bases and J lost 2 bases. CDR3 sequence: CASSLEGSGSYPPYEQYF. The CDR3, as DNA: TGTGCCAGCAGCTTGGAGGGTAGCGGGAGCTATCCTCCCTACGAGCAGTACTTC. Combining the CDR3 with reference TRBV5-6 and TRBJ2-7 gives the whole variable domain DAGVTQSPTHLIKTRGQQVTLRCSPKSGHDTVSWYQQALGQGPQFIFQYYEEEERQRGNFPDRFSGHQFPNYSSELNVNALLLGDSALYLCASSLEGSGSYPPYEQYFGPGTRLTVT.

The sample holds one count of this clonotype. This sequence joins TRBV6-6 and TRBJ1-4; D may be TRBD1 (5 bases). V lost 5 bases to trimming and J lost 4 bases, with 14 bases between them. Germline V CDR1 and CDR2: MNHNY, SVGAGI (reference sequence). The CDR3 contains 15 residues. CDR3: CASSPGPGNNEKLFF. CDR3 nucleotides: TGTGCCAGCAGTCCGGGGCCAGGGAATAATGAAAAACTGTTTTTT.

The V gene is TRBV20-1, the J gene TRBJ2-5; 8 nucleotides align to TRBD1. This CDR3 contains 14 residues. CDR1 is DFQATT and CDR2 is SNEGSKA in the germline V gene (reference sequence). Unmatched junction bases numbered 8, after V lost 6 bases and J lost 2 bases. The CDR3 DNA sequence: TGCAGTGCCGGAGGACAGGGACGACAAGAGACCCAGTACTTC. Protein: CSAGGQGRQETQYF.

There are a few counts of this clonotype. The chain carries TRBV7-2 and TRBJ2-1; possibly TRBD2 for D (5 bases). V was clipped by 1 base and J by 5 bases, with 15 bases between them. Germline V gene data show CDR1 as SGHTA and CDR2 as FQGNSA. The CDR3 consists of 16 residues. CDR3 amino acids: CASSLGAGKTNNEQFF. In DNA form, the CDR3 reads TGTGCCAGCAGCTTAGGGGCGGGTAAGACCAACAATGAGCAGTTCTTC. Filled out from reference TRBV7-2 and TRBJ2-1, the complete variable domain reads GAGVSQSPSNKVTEKGKDVELRCDPISGHTALYWYRQSLGQGLEFLIYFQGNSAPDKSGLPSDRFSAERTGGSVSTLTIQRTQQEDSAVYLCASSLGAGKTNNEQFFGPGTRLTVL.

This clonotype showed up many times. The rearrangement uses TRBV6-5 and TRBJ2-5, with 9 bases matching TRBD2. From germline, CDR1 is MNHEY and CDR2 SVGAGI. V dropped 6 bases and J dropped 2; count of bases not matched to a gene: 7. CDR3 length equals 15 residues. CDR3 DNA sequence: TGTGCCAGCAGGACCATAGCGGGAGCTCAAGAGACCCAGTACTTC. It yields the protein CASRTIAGAQETQYF.

The J gene is TRBJ2-3, the V gene TRBV5-1, with 8 bases identical to TRBD1. This CDR3 region has 17 residues. The V and J ends lost 2 bases and 7 bases, in that order; junction bases with no gene match: 15. The germline CDR1 and CDR2 sequences are SGHRS and YFSETQ. The CDR3 sequence is CASSLGDRGWTANTQYF. The DNA of the CDR3 is TGCGCCAGCAGCTTAGGCGACAGGGGATGGACGGCTAATACGCAGTATTTT. Supplemented by reference TRBV5-1 and TRBJ2-3, the full variable domain reads KAGVTQTPRYLIKTRGQQVTLSCSPISGHRSVSWYQQTPGQGLQFLFEYFSETQRNKGNFPGRFSGRQFSNSRSEMNVSTLELGDSALYLCASSLGDRGWTANTQYFGPGTRLTVL.

V is TRBV7-9 and J is TRBJ1-1, with 9 bases fitting TRBD1. J gave up 1 base and V 7 bases, and 10 bases lay outside the gene matches. From germline, CDR1 is SEHNR and CDR2 FQNEAQ (reference sequence). The CDR3 covers 16 residues. The CDR3 reads CASTNVGQGRNTEAFF. The CDR3 coding sequence is TGTGCCAGCACCAACGTCGGACAGGGGAGGAACACTGAAGCTTTCTTT.

This clonotype was detected only a few times. The chain employs TRBV6-6 and TRBJ2-5; maybe TRBD2 (7 bases). The assigned J gene may be wrong: the sequence end matches TRBJ2-7 better. The CDR3 length is 15 residues. Germline-derived CDR1 and CDR2 are MNHNY and SVGAGI (reference sequence). The CDR3 is CASSYAAGARNEQYF. CDR3 nucleotides: TGTGCCAGCAGTTACGCGGCGGGGGCGCGTAACGAGCAGTACTTC.

J is TRBJ2-7 and V is TRBV9; 7 bases are shared with TRBD2. With 0 bases clipped from V and 2 bases from J, the junction kept 5 bases outside the gene matches. This CDR3 has 15 amino acids. Germline loops: CDR1 SGDLS, CDR2 YYNGEE. CDR3 DNA: TGTGCCAGCAGCGTAGCCCTGGGGGGGACCTACGAGCAGTACTTC. Its translation: CASSVALGGTYEQYF.

This clonotype occurred once. This rearrangement joins TRBV4-1 to TRBJ2-1, with no clear D. Germline loops: CDR1 MGHRA, CDR2 YSYEKL. The CDR3 contains 15 residues. V lost 1 base and J 8 bases, leaving 15 bases between the germline ends. In DNA form, the CDR3 reads TGCGCCAGCAGCCAAGTTCCCCGTGCCGCGGATGAGCAGTTCTTC. Its protein is CASSQVPRAADEQFF.

The chain joins TRBV24-1 to TRBJ2-1; 7 bases map to TRBD2. The ends lost 3 bases at V and 14 bases at J; junction bases unmatched: 12. Germline lookup yields CDR1 KGHDR and CDR2 SFDVKD. This CDR3 is built from 14 residues. DNA of the CDR3: TGTGCCACCAGTGATCCCTTGGTGGCGGGAGACAAGTTCTTC. It is translated as CATSDPLVAGDKFF.

In its sample, this clonotype was seen many times. The rearrangement links TRBV2 to TRBJ2-1, with 10 bases identical to TRBD2. Germline trimming cut 6 bases from V and 4 bases from J; bases unmatched to any gene: 12. CDR3 length: 17 amino acids. Germline V gene data show CDR1 as SNHLY and CDR2 as FYNNEI. CDR3 protein: CASRYSPLAGVYNEQFF. DNA of the CDR3: TGTGCCAGCAGATACAGTCCTCTAGCGGGGGTTTACAATGAGCAGTTCTTC.

The chain uses TRBV12-3 or TRBV12-4 and TRBJ2-4; TRBD1 matches at 8 bases. The tail of the sequence fits TRBJ2-5 better, so the J call may be wrong. The CDR3 covers 13 residues. The CDR3 loop reads CASIDRGWETQYF. In nucleotides, the CDR3 is TGTGCCAGCATTGACAGGGGTTGGGAGACCCAGTACTTC.

This clonotype is a singleton in its sample. The CDR3 DNA reads TGCGCCAGCAGTGAGTGGGGACCCGGAGCGGACGAGCAGTACTTC. This codes for CASSEWGPGADEQYF. This rearrangement joins TRBV10-2 to TRBJ2-7, with D possibly being TRBD1 or TRBD2 (5 bases each). Per germline, CDR1 WSHSY and CDR2 SAAADI. The V gene lost 1 base and the J gene lost 5 bases, with 15 bases spanning the gap. The CDR3 covers 15 residues.

The chain has TRBV2 and TRBJ2-1, with TRBD1 identical over 8 bases. The germline V gene encodes CDR1 SNHLY and CDR2 FYNNEI. The CDR3 extends over 15 amino acids. The J segment lost 4 bases and the V segment lost 10 bases, leaving 12 bases of the junction unmatched. The CDR3 here is CATKQDRGIYNEQFF. CDR3 in DNA: TGTGCCACGAAACAAGACAGGGGAATTTACAATGAGCAGTTCTTC.

This clonotype occurred a few times. The chain has TRBV12-3 or TRBV12-4 and TRBJ1-5; D might be TRBD1 (6 bases). This CDR3 is 14 amino acids long. The germline V and J ends were trimmed by 5 bases and 3 bases, with 11 bases remaining between them. The CDR3 region has the DNA TGTGCCAGCAGTCCCACAGGGACCAATCAGCCCCAGCATTTT. Protein: CASSPTGTNQPQHF.

This clonotype was seen more than once but under ten times. V gene TRBV5-1 combines with J gene TRBJ2-7; 10 bases are shared with TRBD2. CDR1 and CDR2 (germline): SGHRS, YFSETQ. The length of the CDR3 is 18 residues. V trimming: 4 bases; J trimming: 0 bases; junction bases outside the gene matches: 13. The CDR3, as DNA: TGCGCCAGCAGCCCTCAGATTGCCAGCGGGAGGGCCTCCTACGAGCAGTACTTC. Translation: CASSPQIASGRASYEQYF.

The chain recombines TRBV7-3 with TRBJ2-5, with D perhaps assigned TRBD1 or TRBD2 (5 bases each). The germline gives CDR1 SGHTA, CDR2 FQGTGA. This CDR3 region has 16 residues. The V end was cut by 2 bases, the J end by 4 bases, with 17 bases between. CDR3 nucleotides: TGTGCCAGCAGCTTAGGGACCAGGGCAGGTAGAGAGACCCAGTACTTC. This encodes CASSLGTRAGRETQYF.

The chain combines TRBV25-1 with TRBJ2-5; TRBD2 aligns across 11 bases. V gave up 6 bases and J gave up 4 bases; unmatched junction bases: 4. CDR3 size: 14 residues. The germline V gene encodes CDR1 MGHDK and CDR2 SYGVNS. CDR3 coding DNA: TGTGCCAGCAGCGCTAGCGGGAGGATAGAGACCCAGTACTTC. Translated, it gives CASSASGRIETQYF.